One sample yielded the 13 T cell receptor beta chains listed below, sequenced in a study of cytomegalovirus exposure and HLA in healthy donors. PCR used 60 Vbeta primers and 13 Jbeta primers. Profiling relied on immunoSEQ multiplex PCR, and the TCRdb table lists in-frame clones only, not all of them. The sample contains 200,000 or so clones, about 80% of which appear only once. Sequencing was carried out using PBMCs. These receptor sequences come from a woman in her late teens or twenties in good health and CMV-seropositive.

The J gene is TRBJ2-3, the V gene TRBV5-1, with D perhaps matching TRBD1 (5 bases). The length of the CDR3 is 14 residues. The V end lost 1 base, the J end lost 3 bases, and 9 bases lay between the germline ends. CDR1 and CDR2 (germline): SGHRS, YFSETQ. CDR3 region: CASSLQGTTDTQYF. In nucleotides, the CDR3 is TGCGCCAGCAGCTTGCAGGGTACTACAGATACGCAGTATTTT.

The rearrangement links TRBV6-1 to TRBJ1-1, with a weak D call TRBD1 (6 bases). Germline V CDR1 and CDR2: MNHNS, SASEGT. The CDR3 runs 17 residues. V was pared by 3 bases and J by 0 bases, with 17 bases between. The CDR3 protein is CASSEEGTRLMNTEAFF. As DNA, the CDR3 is TGTGCCAGCAGTGAGGAAGGGACAAGACTTATGAACACTGAAGCTTTCTTT.

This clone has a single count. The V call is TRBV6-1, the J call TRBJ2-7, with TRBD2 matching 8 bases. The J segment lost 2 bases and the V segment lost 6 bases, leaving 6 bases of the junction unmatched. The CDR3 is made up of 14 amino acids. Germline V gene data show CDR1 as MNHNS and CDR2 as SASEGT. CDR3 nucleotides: TGTGCCAGCAGCCTCACGGGGGGGACCTACGAGCAGTACTTC. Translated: CASSLTGGTYEQYF.

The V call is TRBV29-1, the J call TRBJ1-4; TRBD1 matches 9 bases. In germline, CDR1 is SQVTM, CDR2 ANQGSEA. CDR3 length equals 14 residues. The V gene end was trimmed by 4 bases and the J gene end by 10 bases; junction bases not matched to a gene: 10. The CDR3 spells CSVATDRGARKLFF. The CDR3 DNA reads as TGCAGCGTTGCCACTGACAGGGGGGCACGAAAACTGTTTTTT.

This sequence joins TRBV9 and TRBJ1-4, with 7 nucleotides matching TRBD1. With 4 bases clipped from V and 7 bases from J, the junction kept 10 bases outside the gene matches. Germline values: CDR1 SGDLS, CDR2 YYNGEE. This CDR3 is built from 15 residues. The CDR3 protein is CASSSRTGRTEKLFF. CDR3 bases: TGTGCCAGCAGCTCCCGGACAGGACGAACTGAAAAACTGTTTTTT.

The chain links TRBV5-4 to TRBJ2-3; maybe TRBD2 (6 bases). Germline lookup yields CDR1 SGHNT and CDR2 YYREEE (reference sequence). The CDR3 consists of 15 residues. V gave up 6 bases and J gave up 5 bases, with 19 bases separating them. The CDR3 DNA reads TGTGCCAGCAAGCCGGACTACGGCTGGGAAGATACGCAGTATTTT. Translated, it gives CASKPDYGWEDTQYF.

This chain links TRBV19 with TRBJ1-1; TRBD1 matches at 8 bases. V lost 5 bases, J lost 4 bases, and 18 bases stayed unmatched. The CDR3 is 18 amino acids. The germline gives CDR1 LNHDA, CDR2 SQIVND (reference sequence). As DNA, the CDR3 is TGTGCCAGTAGTGCAGAGCGGACAGGGACAAGTATTGGCACTGAAGCTTTCTTT. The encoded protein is CASSAERTGTSIGTEAFF. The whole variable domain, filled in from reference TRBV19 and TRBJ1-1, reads DGGITQSPKYLFRKEGQNVTLSCEQNLNHDAMYWYRQDPGQGLRLIYYSQIVNDFQKGDIAEGYSVSREKKESFPLTVTSAQKNPTAFYLCASSAERTGTSIGTEAFFGQGTRLTVV.

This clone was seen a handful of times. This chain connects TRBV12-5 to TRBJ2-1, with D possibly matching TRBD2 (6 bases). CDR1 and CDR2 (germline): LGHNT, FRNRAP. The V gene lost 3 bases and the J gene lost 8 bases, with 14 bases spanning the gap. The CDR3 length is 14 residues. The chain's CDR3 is CASGLSRLEDEQFF. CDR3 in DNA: TGTGCTAGTGGTTTAAGTCGACTAGAAGATGAGCAGTTCTTC. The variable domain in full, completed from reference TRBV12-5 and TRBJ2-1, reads DARVTQTPRHKVTEMGQEVTMRCQPILGHNTVFWYRQTMMQGLELLAYFRNRAPLDDSGMPKDRFSAEMPDATLATLKIQPSEPRDSAVYFCASGLSRLEDEQFFGPGTRLTVL.

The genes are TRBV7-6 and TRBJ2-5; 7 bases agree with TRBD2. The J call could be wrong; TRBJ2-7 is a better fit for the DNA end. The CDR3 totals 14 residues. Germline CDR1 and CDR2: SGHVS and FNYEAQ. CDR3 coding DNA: TGTGCCAGCAGCTCTTGGGGAGGGGTCTCCGAGCAGTACTTC. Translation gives CASSSWGGVSEQYF.

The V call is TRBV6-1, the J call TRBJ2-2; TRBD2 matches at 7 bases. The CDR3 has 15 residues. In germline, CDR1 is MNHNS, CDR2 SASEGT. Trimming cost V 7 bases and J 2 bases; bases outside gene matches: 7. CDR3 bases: TGTGCCAGCACTTTGGCGGGACTAAACACCGGGGAGCTGTTTTTT. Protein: CASTLAGLNTGELFF.

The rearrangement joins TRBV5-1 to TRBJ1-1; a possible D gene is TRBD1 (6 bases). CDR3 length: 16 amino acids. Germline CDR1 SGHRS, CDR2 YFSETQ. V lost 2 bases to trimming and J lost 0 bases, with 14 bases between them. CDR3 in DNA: TGCGCCAGCAGCTTCGGGGGGGCCCGTATGAACACTGAAGCTTTCTTT. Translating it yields CASSFGGARMNTEAFF.

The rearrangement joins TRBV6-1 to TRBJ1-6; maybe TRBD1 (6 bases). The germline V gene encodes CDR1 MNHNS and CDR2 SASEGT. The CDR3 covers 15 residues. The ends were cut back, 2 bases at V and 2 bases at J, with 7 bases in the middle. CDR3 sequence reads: CASSERTAYNSPLHF. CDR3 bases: TGTGCCAGCAGTGAAAGGACAGCCTATAATTCACCCCTCCACTTT.

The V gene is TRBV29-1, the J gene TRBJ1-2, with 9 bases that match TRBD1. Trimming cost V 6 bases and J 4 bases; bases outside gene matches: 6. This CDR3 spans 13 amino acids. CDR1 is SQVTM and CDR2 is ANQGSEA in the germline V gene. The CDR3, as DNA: TGCAGCGTAAACAGGGGGCGCAGCTATGGCTACACCTTC. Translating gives CSVNRGRSYGYTF.